The 26 T cell receptor beta chains in this list originate from one sample, sequenced in a study of blood T cell repertoires in COVID-19. Using immunoSEQ multiplex PCR, the repertoire was profiled, and TCRdb retains in-frame clones only, with some absent. Among some 160,000 clones listed, 83% were seen once. Sequencing was carried out using peripheral blood. The receptors were sampled from an elderly woman with acute or convalescent COVID-19.

The V gene is TRBV12-3 or TRBV12-4, the J gene TRBJ2-2; D perhaps matches TRBD2 (6 bases). The V gene lost 5 bases and the J gene lost 4 bases, with 8 bases spanning the gap. This CDR3 contains 13 residues. CDR3 bases: TGTGCCAGCAGTCCGGAGGGCACCGGGGAGCTGTTTTTT. Its protein is CASSPEGTGELFF.

In its sample, this clone was seen once. The rearrangement joins TRBV6-4 to TRBJ2-7, with no clear D. The ends were cut back, 7 bases at V and 2 bases at J, with 15 bases in the middle. CDR1 and CDR2 (germline): MRHNA, SNTAGT. The length of the CDR3 is 14 residues. The chain's CDR3 is CASNIYGGTYEQYF. The CDR3 region has the DNA TGTGCCAGCAATATTTACGGCGGTACCTACGAGCAGTACTTC.

This chain joins TRBV6-5 and TRBJ1-4; D is possibly TRBD1 (5 bases). CDR3 length equals 13 residues. Germline CDR1 and CDR2: MNHEY and SVGAGI. Trimming cost V 6 bases and J 4 bases, with 9 bases left between them. CDR3 nucleotide sequence: TGTGCCAGCAGGGGGCTCGATAATGAAAAACTGTTTTTT. Protein sequence: CASRGLDNEKLFF.

This clone showed up just once. The rearrangement links TRBV5-4 to TRBJ1-4; TRBD1 matches 7 bases. CDR3 length equals 16 residues. Germline CDR1 is SGHNT and CDR2 is YYREEE (reference sequence). The V and J ends lost 4 bases and 0 bases, in that order; junction bases with no gene match: 6. The CDR3 sequence is CASSAGTDPTNEKLFF. DNA for the CDR3: TGTGCCAGCAGCGCTGGGACAGACCCAACTAATGAAAAACTGTTTTTT.

V and J are TRBV5-1 and TRBJ1-4, with 7 nucleotides matching TRBD1. Trimming took 2 bases from V and 7 from J; bases not matched to a gene: 8. The CDR3 totals 15 residues. The germline gives CDR1 SGHRS, CDR2 YFSETQ. CDR3 amino acids: CASSFTGDWVEKLFF. CDR3 sequence (DNA): TGCGCCAGCAGCTTCACAGGGGATTGGGTTGAAAAACTGTTTTTT.

This rearrangement joins TRBV28 to TRBJ1-2; a weak D match, TRBD1 (6 bases). Germline-derived CDR1 and CDR2 are MDHEN and SYDVKM. Trimming took off 3 bases at V and 7 bases at J, with 15 bases between the two ends. The CDR3 length is 14 residues. CDR3 nucleotide sequence: TGTGCCAGCAGTTTCGCAGGGGACACTCGTGGCTACACCTTC. Translated: CASSFAGDTRGYTF.

The genes are TRBV29-1 and TRBJ1-2, with D possibly matching TRBD1 (5 bases). The V and J ends lost 0 bases and 9 bases respectively, with 14 bases between them. Germline-derived CDR1 and CDR2 are SQVTM and ANQGSEA. The CDR3 has 13 residues. The DNA for the CDR3 is TGCAGCGTTGAAGATCTCGGGGGTGGGAGCTACACCTTC. Its protein product is CSVEDLGGGSYTF.

In its sample, this clone was seen a few times. The CDR3 is CAWGSRGTHEQYF. The CDR3 DNA is TGTGCCTGGGGTTCCCGGGGGACTCACGAGCAGTACTTC. This chain joins TRBV30 and TRBJ2-7; D possibly corresponds to TRBD2 (6 bases). Germline V gene data show CDR1 as GTSNPN and CDR2 as SVGIG (reference sequence). The CDR3 spans 13 residues. Trimming removed 5 bases from V and 5 bases from J, with 16 bases in between. Full variable domain (missing parts from reference TRBV30 and TRBJ2-7): SQTIHQWPATLVQPVGSPLSLECTVEGTSNPNLYWYRQAAGRGLQLLFYSVGIGQISSEVPQNLSASRPQDRQFILSSKKLLLSDSGFYLCAWGSRGTHEQYFGPGTRLTVT.

This clone occurred once. The chain recombines TRBV7-9 with TRBJ1-4; TRBD1 agrees at 8 bases. V shed 1 base and J 4 bases; nucleotides not matched to a gene: 5. The CDR3 length is 16 residues. Germline V gene data show CDR1 as SEHNR and CDR2 as FQNEAQ (reference sequence). As DNA, the CDR3 is TGTGCCAGCAGCTTAGGGATCACAGGGGGTAATGAAAAACTGTTTTTT. Its protein product is CASSLGITGGNEKLFF.

V and J are TRBV2 and TRBJ2-3; 7 nucleotides line up with TRBD1. This CDR3 has 16 residues. Germline CDR1 SNHLY, CDR2 FYNNEI. V was pared by 8 bases and J by 0 bases, with 11 bases of the junction left unmatched. The CDR3: CASWKGQRTSTDTQYF. CDR3 coding DNA: TGTGCCAGCTGGAAGGGACAGAGAACTAGCACAGATACGCAGTATTTT.

This clone was counted only a few times. This chain connects TRBV9 to TRBJ2-7; a possible D gene is TRBD1 (5 bases). Germline CDR1 and CDR2: SGDLS and YYNGEE. V was pared by 0 bases and J by 0 bases, with 10 bases between. CDR3 length equals 15 residues. DNA of the CDR3: TGTGCCAGCAGCGTAGATGGACACCTCTCCTACGAGCAGTACTTC. Translation: CASSVDGHLSYEQYF.

The rearrangement joins TRBV6-6 to TRBJ1-1; 10 bases line up with TRBD1. This CDR3 comprises 15 residues. V was pared by 7 bases and J by 9 bases, with 14 bases of the junction left unmatched. Germline values: CDR1 MNHNY, CDR2 SVGAGI (reference sequence). This CDR3 reads CASTDPGTGVIKAFF. In DNA, the CDR3 is TGTGCCAGCACTGACCCCGGGACAGGGGTAATTAAAGCTTTCTTT.

This clone was observed a few times. The rearrangement links TRBV2 to TRBJ2-5, with TRBD1 matching over 7 bases. Losses at the gene ends were 4 bases for V and 1 base for J; bases not matched to a gene: 0. CDR1 is SNHLY and CDR2 is FYNNEI in the germline V gene. This CDR3 has 13 amino acids. The CDR3 reads CASSGTGQETQYF. The DNA of the CDR3 is TGTGCCAGCAGTGGGACAGGCCAAGAGACCCAGTACTTC.

This chain uses TRBV24-1 with TRBJ2-3, with a weak D call TRBD1 (6 bases). CDR3 length equals 15 residues. CDR1 is KGHDR, CDR2 SFDVKD, per germline. V was shortened by 5 bases and J by 0 bases, with 11 bases between the two germline ends. The CDR3 here is CATSGGGASTDTQYF. As DNA, the CDR3 is TGTGCCACCAGTGGAGGGGGAGCTAGCACAGATACGCAGTATTTT.

The J gene is TRBJ2-7, the V gene TRBV18, with 7 bases lining up with TRBD1. Per the germline V gene, CDR1 is KGHSH and CDR2 is LQKENI. V dropped 1 base and J dropped 2; count of bases not matched to a gene: 8. This CDR3 is built from 16 residues. The CDR3, as DNA: TGTGCCAGCTCACCACTACCGGGACAGACAGCCTACGAGCAGTACTTC. Protein product: CASSPLPGQTAYEQYF.

The rearrangement joins TRBV19 to TRBJ1-1; TRBD1 matches at 10 bases. Germline V lookup: CDR1 LNHDA, CDR2 SQIVND (reference sequence). The CDR3 runs to 15 residues. V shed 2 bases, J shed 5 bases, and the junction held 5 bases outside the gene matches. The CDR3 bases are TGTGCCAGTAGTATACGAGTGGGACAGGGGACTGAAGCTTTCTTT. Its protein is CASSIRVGQGTEAFF.

This chain links TRBV2 with TRBJ1-2; the D gene is possibly TRBD1 (5 bases). V lost 3 bases, J lost 4 bases, and 12 bases lay in between. Germline V gene data show CDR1 as SNHLY and CDR2 as FYNNEI. The length of the CDR3 is 14 residues. The CDR3 protein is CASSDSRQGYGYTF. The CDR3 DNA is TGTGCCAGCAGTGATAGTCGCCAGGGCTATGGCTACACCTTC.

V and J are TRBV4-2 and TRBJ2-6; a possible D gene is TRBD2 (5 bases). The CDR3 extends over 15 amino acids. Germline V gene data show CDR1 as LGHNA and CDR2 as YNFKEQ. Between the trimmed V and J ends, which lost 5 bases and 2 bases, there was a span of 10 bases. This CDR3 reads CASSASGAGANVLTF. In nucleotides, the CDR3 is TGTGCCAGCAGCGCCAGCGGTGCTGGGGCCAACGTCCTGACTTTC.

This clone was counted once. The V gene is TRBV2, the J gene TRBJ2-7; D is unclear. This CDR3 is 11 amino acids long. V dropped 6 bases and J dropped 0 bases, with 3 bases sitting between them. Germline V CDR1 and CDR2: SNHLY, FYNNEI. The CDR3: CASSLSYEQYF. CDR3 in DNA: TGTGCCAGCAGCCTCTCCTACGAGCAGTACTTC.

This clone has more than one count but fewer than ten. The CDR3 DNA reads as TGTGCCACCATCACCCAGGGGAGGGGGGGTGAGCAGTTCTTC. Its protein is CATITQGRGGEQFF. The gene calls are TRBV24-1 and TRBJ2-1, with a tentative D call TRBD2 (7 bases). Germline V gene sequence: CDR1 KGHDR, CDR2 SFDVKD. The CDR3 covers 14 residues. The ends were cut back, 8 bases at V and 9 bases at J, with 19 bases in the middle.

CDR3 nucleotide sequence: TGTGCCAGCAGCCCCCAAGCAGGGGTCGGAGGCGGGGAGCTGTTTTTT. It codes for CASSPQAGVGGGELFF. This sequence joins TRBV7-6 and TRBJ2-2; weak D call: TRBD1 (6 bases). Looked up from germline, CDR1 is SGHVS and CDR2 is FNYEAQ. The CDR3 sequence is 16 residues long. The ends were cut back, 5 bases at V and 7 bases at J, with 20 bases in the middle.

This clone has just one count. This sequence joins TRBV5-6 and TRBJ2-3; D ambiguous. Germline V lookup: CDR1 SGHDT, CDR2 YYEEEE. V was trimmed by 2 bases and J by 8 bases, leaving 24 bases between them. This CDR3 is 17 amino acids long. CDR3 sequence reads: CASSFLKRTRLEVTQYF. The CDR3 DNA follows: TGTGCCAGCAGCTTTCTAAAAAGAACGAGACTGGAAGTTACGCAGTATTTT. Supplemented by reference TRBV5-6 and TRBJ2-3, the full variable domain reads DAGVTQSPTHLIKTRGQQVTLRCSPKSGHDTVSWYQQALGQGPQFIFQYYEEEERQRGNFPDRFSGHQFPNYSSELNVNALLLGDSALYLCASSFLKRTRLEVTQYFGPGTRLTVL.

V gene TRBV30 combines with J gene TRBJ1-2; 7 nucleotides agree with TRBD1. The CDR3 runs to 13 residues. V shed 5 bases and J 8 bases; nucleotides not matched to a gene: 11. CDR1 is GTSNPN and CDR2 is SVGIG in the germline V gene (reference sequence). The CDR3: CAWDPTGANGYTF. The CDR3 DNA follows: TGTGCCTGGGACCCTACAGGGGCAAACGGCTACACCTTC.

This clone was seen a handful of times. The chain has TRBV11-3 and TRBJ1-5, with D possibly matching TRBD1 (6 bases). The CDR3 has 16 amino acids. Deletions cut 6 bases from V and 5 bases from J, with 20 bases between. Germline-derived CDR1 and CDR2 are SGHNT and YENEEA. CDR3 sequence: CASREGGQGVHQPQHF. CDR3 DNA: TGTGCCAGCAGAGAGGGGGGGCAGGGCGTGCATCAGCCCCAGCATTTT.

This chain connects TRBV15 to TRBJ2-3; 11 nucleotides match TRBD2. This CDR3 region has 17 residues. V shed 0 bases and J 6 bases; nucleotides not matched to a gene: 8. Looked up from germline, CDR1 is LNHNV and CDR2 is YYDKDF (reference sequence). CDR3 coding DNA: TGTGCCACCAGCAGAGAGGTGACTAGCGGGAATTGGGATACGCAGTATTTT. Translated: CATSREVTSGNWDTQYF.

The chain joins TRBV18 to TRBJ1-1; D remains ambiguous. Deletions cut 6 bases from V and 1 base from J, with 12 bases between. Germline assignment: CDR1 KGHSH and CDR2 LQKENI. This CDR3 has 14 amino acids. CDR3 protein: CASSPLRENTEAFF. In DNA form, the CDR3 reads TGTGCCAGCTCTCCCCTCCGGGAGAACACTGAAGCTTTCTTT.